The clone carrying this T cell receptor beta chain turned up a few times. The antigen is undetermined. Trimming cost V 2 bases and J 4 bases; bases outside gene matches: 0. Germline lookup yields CDR1 MRHNA and CDR2 SNTAGT. This CDR3 region has 14 residues. Measured with immunoSEQ multiplex PCR; TCRdb has only the in-frame clones, and not every one. Counted here are a few hundred thousand clones, approximately 65% occurring once; the ten biggest clones make up around 10%. This specimen comes from a study of shared clonotypes between healthy human individuals. On the study more broadly: Each donor contributed plates that comprised three CD4 naive, three CD4 memory, two CD8 naive and one CD8 memory.

General study findings and limits: The study's rarefaction showed incomplete sorted-subset sequencing despite large depth.

This TCR was sampled from a man under 40 in good health. The chain combines TRBV6-4 with TRBJ2-2; 8 nucleotides agree with TRBD2. The source material was memory CD4+ T cells sorted from blood. Sample subset: CD45RA-negative fraction. For the CDR3, the DNA is TGTGCCAGCAGTGACGGGACTAGCACCGGGGAGCTGTTTTTT. Translated, it gives CASSDGTSTGELFF.